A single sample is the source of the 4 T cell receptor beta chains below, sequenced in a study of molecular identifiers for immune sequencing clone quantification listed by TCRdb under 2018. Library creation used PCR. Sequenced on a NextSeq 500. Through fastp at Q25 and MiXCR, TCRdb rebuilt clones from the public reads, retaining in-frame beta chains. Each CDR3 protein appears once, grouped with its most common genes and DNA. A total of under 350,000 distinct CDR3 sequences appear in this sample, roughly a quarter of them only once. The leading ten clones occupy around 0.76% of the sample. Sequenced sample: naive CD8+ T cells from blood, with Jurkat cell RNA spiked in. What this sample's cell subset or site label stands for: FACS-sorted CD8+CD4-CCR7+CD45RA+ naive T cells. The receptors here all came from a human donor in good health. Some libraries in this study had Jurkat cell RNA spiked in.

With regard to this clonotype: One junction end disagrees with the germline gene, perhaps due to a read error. The CDR3 nucleotides are TGTGCCAGCAGTATCACTAGCGGGAGGGCCGTCACCGGGGAGCTGTCTTTT. This encodes CASSITSGRAVTGELSF. The rearrangement uses TRBV6-1 and TRBJ2-2, with 13 bases fitting TRBD2. Germline V gene lookup returns CDR1 MNHNS and CDR2 SASEGT. The CDR3 is 17 residues long.

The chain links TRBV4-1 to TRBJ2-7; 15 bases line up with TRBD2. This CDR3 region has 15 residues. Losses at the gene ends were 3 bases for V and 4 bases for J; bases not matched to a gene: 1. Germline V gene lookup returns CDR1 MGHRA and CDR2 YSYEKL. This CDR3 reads CASSHGTSGGYEQYF. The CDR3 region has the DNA TGCGCCAGCAGCCACGGGACTAGCGGGGGGTACGAGCAGTACTTC.

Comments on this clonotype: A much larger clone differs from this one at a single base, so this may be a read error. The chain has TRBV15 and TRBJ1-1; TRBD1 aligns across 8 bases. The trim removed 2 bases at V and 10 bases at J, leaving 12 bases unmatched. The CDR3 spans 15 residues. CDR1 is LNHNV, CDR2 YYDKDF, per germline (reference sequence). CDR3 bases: TGTGCCACCAGCAGACCACCCAGGACAGGGCCGACAGCTTTCTTT. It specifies CATSRPPRTGPTAFF.

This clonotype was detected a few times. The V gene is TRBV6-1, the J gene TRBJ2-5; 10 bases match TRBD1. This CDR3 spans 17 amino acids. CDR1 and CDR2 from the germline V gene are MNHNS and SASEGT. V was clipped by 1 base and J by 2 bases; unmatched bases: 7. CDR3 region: CASSEGTLGQGQETQYF. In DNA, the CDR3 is TGTGCCAGCAGTGAAGGCACTTTGGGACAGGGGCAAGAGACCCAGTACTTC.